A selection of T cell receptor beta chains follows, all from one sample in a study of shared clonotypes between healthy human individuals. Profiled with immunoSEQ multiplex PCR; TCRdb holds only in-frame clones, not every one. The sample holds approximately 1,500,000 clones, approximately 97% seen once. The sequenced material came from naive CD4+ T cells sorted from blood. Receptors were obtained from a young man in good health. The CDR3 runs from the conserved cysteine through the conserved F or W. Each record gives: CDR3 protein, CDR3 DNA, J gene, clone size, V gene, D gene, CDR3 length. A D gene is named only where the DNA matches it firmly. Expanded clones are given a class, and other clones once, few, many or no size at all.

CSVARGDSYEQYF	TGCAGCGTTGCCCGGGGGGACTCCTACGAGCAGTACTTC	TRBJ2-7	NA	TRBV29-1	TRBD2	13
CASSVRTGTSYEQYF	TGTGCCAGTAGTGTCAGGACAGGGACCTCCTACGAGCAGTACTTC	TRBJ2-7	NA	TRBV19	TRBD1	15
CASSSLLLGTDTQYF	TGTGCCAGTAGTTCTCTGTTATTGGGGACAGATACGCAGTATTTT	TRBJ2-3	once	TRBV19	NA	15
CASSPRVTKPYEQYF	TGTGCCAGCAGCCCACGGGTGACAAAGCCCTACGAGCAGTACTTC	TRBJ2-7	NA	TRBV5-6	NA	15
CAIRSTGTGNEQFF	TGTGCCATCAGATCGACCGGGACTGGCAATGAGCAGTTCTTC	TRBJ2-1	NA	TRBV10-3	NA	14
CASSEAEGSYEQYF	TGTGCCAGCAGTGAAGCAGAGGGCAGCTACGAGCAGTACTTC	TRBJ2-7	NA	TRBV6-1	NA	14
CASSPPRGIQQFF	TGCGCCAGCAGCCCCCCCAGGGGGATACAGCAGTTCTTC	TRBJ2-1	NA	TRBV4-1	TRBD1	13
CASSLSQFYEQYF	TGCGCCAGCAGCTTGTCACAGTTCTACGAGCAGTACTTC	TRBJ2-7	NA	TRBV5-1	NA	13
CASSLRDTSYEQYF	TGTGCCAGCAGCTTACGAGACACTTCCTACGAGCAGTACTTC	TRBJ2-7	NA	TRBV7-9	NA	14
CASSQGTDTQYF	TGTGCCAGCAGTCAAGGAACAGATACGCAGTATTTT	TRBJ2-3	few	TRBV7-2	NA	12
CASSLDLNEKLFF	TGCGCCAGCAGCTTGGACCTAAATGAAAAACTGTTTTTT	TRBJ1-4	NA	TRBV5-1	NA	13
CASSFYPSGANVLTF	TGTGCCAGCAGCTTCTACCCCTCTGGGGCCAACGTCCTGACTTTC	TRBJ2-6	NA	TRBV5-6	NA	15
CASSPTGSSTDTQYF	TGTGCCAGCTCCCCTACTGGATCTAGCACAGATACGCAGTATTTT	TRBJ2-3	NA	TRBV18	NA	15
CASSTREAGGPSEQFF	TGCGCCAGCAGCACTCGTGAGGCGGGAGGGCCGTCTGAGCAGTTCTTC	TRBJ2-1	NA	TRBV5-1	TRBD2	16
CASSYGGSTEAFF	TGTGCCAGCAGTTACGGGGGGAGCACTGAAGCTTTCTTT	TRBJ1-1	NA	TRBV6-6	NA	13
CASATGTGGEQYF	TGTGCCAGTGCAACCGGGACAGGGGGAGAGCAGTACTTC	TRBJ2-7	NA	TRBV19	TRBD1	13
CASSEFASGSSYEQYF	TGTGCCAGCAGTGAATTCGCTAGCGGTTCCTCCTACGAGCAGTACTTC	TRBJ2-7	NA	TRBV25-1	TRBD2	16
CASSVLAGTVTDTQYF	TGTGCCAGCAGTGTTCTTGCGGGAACGGTCACAGATACGCAGTATTTT	TRBJ2-3	NA	TRBV6-1	NA	16
CASSPLDRAREKLFF	TGTGCCAGCAGCCCGCTGGACAGAGCAAGGGAAAAACTGTTTTTT	TRBJ1-4	NA	TRBV11-2	NA	15
CASSLGSLAGDNEQFF	TGTGCCAGCAGCTTAGGATCCCTAGCGGGAGACAATGAGCAGTTCTTC	TRBJ2-1	NA	TRBV7-9	TRBD2	16
CASSSDNSYEQYF	TGCGCCAGCAGCTCGGACAACTCCTACGAGCAGTACTTC	TRBJ2-7	NA	TRBV5-1	NA	13
CASSQSRAVPSYEQYF	TGTGCCAGCTCACAAAGTCGGGCAGTGCCTTCCTACGAGCAGTACTTC	TRBJ2-7	once	TRBV18	NA	16
CASSPLTGAVGELFF	TGTGCCAGCAGTCCCCTCACGGGAGCGGTCGGGGAGCTGTTTTTT	TRBJ2-2	NA	TRBV27	NA	15
CASSFASGVTDTQYF	TGTGCCAGCAGTTTCGCTAGCGGCGTCACAGATACGCAGTATTTT	TRBJ2-3	NA	TRBV28	TRBD2	15
CASKDLWTEAFF	TGCGCCAGCAAGGACCTATGGACTGAAGCTTTCTTT	TRBJ1-1	NA	TRBV10-2	NA	12
CAISAGITSGRDQETQYF	TGTGCCATCAGCGCTGGAATCACTAGCGGGAGGGATCAAGAGACCCAGTACTTC	TRBJ2-5	NA	TRBV10-3	TRBD2	18
CASTPRASNYGYTF	TGTGCCAGCACCCCTAGGGCCAGCAACTATGGCTACACCTTC	TRBJ1-2	NA	TRBV7-9	NA	14
CASSPAGQGRIYGYTF	TGTGCCAGCAGCCCCGCCGGACAGGGCAGGATCTATGGCTACACCTTC	TRBJ1-2	NA	TRBV5-4	TRBD1	16
CASGSHISTDTQYF	TGCGCCAGCGGCTCCCACATTAGCACAGATACGCAGTATTTT	TRBJ2-3	NA	TRBV5-1	NA	14
CASSYRGPAEAFF	TGTGCCAGCAGTTACCGGGGACCAGCCGAGGCTTTCTTT	TRBJ1-1	once	TRBV6-5	NA	13
CASSSITDTQYF	TGTGCCAGCAGCTCAATCACAGATACGCAGTATTTT	TRBJ2-3	NA	TRBV13	NA	12
CASSAPGTSRYNEQFF	TGTGCCAGCTCAGCACCCGGGACTAGCAGATACAATGAGCAGTTCTTC	TRBJ2-1	NA	TRBV18	TRBD2	16
CATSRDGGWSTGELFF	TGTGCCACCAGCAGAGATGGAGGTTGGTCCACCGGGGAGCTGTTTTTT	TRBJ2-2	NA	TRBV15	NA	16
CSVELGGSEKLFF	TGCAGCGTTGAACTGGGTGGAAGTGAAAAACTGTTTTTT	TRBJ1-4	NA	TRBV29-1	NA	13
CASSRDRVNTEAFF	TGTGCCAGCAGTCGGGACAGAGTGAACACTGAAGCTTTCTTT	TRBJ1-1	NA	TRBV2	TRBD1	14
CASSRLLGESQYF	TGTGCCAGCAGTAGGTTGTTGGGGGAGTCGCAGTATTTT	TRBJ2-3	NA	TRBV28	NA	13
CASSPRVGAGEQYF	TGTGCCAGCAGCCCCAGAGTCGGGGCGGGGGAGCAGTACTTC	TRBJ2-7	NA	TRBV5-4	NA	14